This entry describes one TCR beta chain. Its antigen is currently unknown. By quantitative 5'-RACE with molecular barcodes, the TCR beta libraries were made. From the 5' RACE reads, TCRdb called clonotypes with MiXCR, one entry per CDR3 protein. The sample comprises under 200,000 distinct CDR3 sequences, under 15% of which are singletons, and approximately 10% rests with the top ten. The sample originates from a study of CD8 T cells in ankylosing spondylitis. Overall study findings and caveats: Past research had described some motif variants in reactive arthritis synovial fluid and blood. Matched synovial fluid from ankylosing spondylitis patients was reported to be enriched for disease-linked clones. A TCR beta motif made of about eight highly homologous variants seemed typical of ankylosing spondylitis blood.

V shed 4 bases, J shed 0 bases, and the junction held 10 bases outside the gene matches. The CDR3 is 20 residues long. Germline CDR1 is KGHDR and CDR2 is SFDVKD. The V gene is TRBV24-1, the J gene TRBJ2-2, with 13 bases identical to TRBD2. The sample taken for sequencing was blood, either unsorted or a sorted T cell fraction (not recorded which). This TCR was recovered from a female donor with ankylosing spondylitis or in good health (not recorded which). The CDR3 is CATSDTTSGRAVANTGELFF. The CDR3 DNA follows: TGTGCCACCAGTGACACTACTAGCGGGAGGGCCGTTGCGAACACCGGGGAGCTGTTTTTT.